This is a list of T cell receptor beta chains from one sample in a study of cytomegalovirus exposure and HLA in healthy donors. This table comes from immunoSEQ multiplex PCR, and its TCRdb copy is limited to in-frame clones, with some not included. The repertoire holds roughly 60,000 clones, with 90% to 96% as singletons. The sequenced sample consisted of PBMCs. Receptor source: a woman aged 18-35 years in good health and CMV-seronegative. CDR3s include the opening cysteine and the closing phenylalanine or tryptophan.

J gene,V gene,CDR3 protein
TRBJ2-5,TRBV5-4,CASSWRGGRETQYF
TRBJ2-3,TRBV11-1,CASSPMLLSTDTQYF
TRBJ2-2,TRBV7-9,CASSLVRQGAGELFF
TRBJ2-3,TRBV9,CASSDESSGITDTQYF
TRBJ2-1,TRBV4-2,CASSQMGQGTSYNEQFF
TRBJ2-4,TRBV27,CASSPHPGTGGRAYF
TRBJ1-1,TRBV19,CASKDRANTEAFF
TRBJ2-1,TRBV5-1,CASSPGGYLLHNEQFF
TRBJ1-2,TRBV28,CASSLAGTGIGYTF
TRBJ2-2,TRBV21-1,CASTSGLLNTGELFF
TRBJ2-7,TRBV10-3,CAISDVGAGGRSYEQYF
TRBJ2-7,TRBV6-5,CASSYSGPGLPYEQYF
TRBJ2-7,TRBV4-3,CASSRYRDTTYEQYF
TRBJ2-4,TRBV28,CASRKIAGRGDIQYF
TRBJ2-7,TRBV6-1,CASSEARTYEQYF
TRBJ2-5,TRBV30,CALGGDGGPQETQYF
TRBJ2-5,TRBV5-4,CASSPASGGRETQYF
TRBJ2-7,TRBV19,CASSRGRWGTYEQYF
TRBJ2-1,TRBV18,CASSPRRGANEQFF
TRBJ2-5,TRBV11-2,CASSRGLWETQYF
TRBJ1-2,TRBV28,CASSPSTGHPYGYTF
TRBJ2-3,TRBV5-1,CASSLARADTQYF
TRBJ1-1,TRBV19,CASLQSTNTEAFF
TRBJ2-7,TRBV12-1,CASSFLPAGAVAVGVGEQYF
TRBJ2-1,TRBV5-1,CASSSDRGWQFF
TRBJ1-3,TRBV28,CASSFPGGGGLGGNTIYF
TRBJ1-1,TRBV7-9,CASSGVGAFF
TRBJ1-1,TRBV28,CASSFRTGTGRTEAFF
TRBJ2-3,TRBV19,CASTPTSGGPGGTDTQYF
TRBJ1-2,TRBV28,CASSWGTGLVYYTF
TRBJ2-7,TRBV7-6,CGSSLRQQGSEQYF
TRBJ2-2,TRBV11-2,CASSLPRGQVSGELFF
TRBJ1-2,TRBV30,CAWSPLGSGGYGYTF
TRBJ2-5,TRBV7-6,CASSLAAQGLAGGETQYF
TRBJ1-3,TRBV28,CASSFRYRHSGNTIYF
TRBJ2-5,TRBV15,CATGGLRETQYF
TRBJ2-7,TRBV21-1,CASSSGTTDSYEQYF